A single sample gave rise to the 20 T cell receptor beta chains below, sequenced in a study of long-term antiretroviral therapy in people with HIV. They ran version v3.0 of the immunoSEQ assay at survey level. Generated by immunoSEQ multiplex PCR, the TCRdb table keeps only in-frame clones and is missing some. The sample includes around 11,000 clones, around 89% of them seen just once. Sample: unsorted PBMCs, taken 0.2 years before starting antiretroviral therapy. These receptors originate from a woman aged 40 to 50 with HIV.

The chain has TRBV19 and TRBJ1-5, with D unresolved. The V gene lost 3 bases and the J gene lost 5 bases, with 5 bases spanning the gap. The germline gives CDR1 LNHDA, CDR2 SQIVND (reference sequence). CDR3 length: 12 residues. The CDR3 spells CASSMGYQPQHF. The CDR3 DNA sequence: TGTGCCAGTAGTATGGGGTATCAGCCCCAGCATTTT.

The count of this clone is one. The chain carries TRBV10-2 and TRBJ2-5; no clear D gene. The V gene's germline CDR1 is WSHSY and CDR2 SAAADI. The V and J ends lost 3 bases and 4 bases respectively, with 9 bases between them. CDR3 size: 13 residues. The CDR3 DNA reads TGCGCCAGCAGTGATAGGATGGGAGAGACCCAGTACTTC. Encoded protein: CASSDRMGETQYF.

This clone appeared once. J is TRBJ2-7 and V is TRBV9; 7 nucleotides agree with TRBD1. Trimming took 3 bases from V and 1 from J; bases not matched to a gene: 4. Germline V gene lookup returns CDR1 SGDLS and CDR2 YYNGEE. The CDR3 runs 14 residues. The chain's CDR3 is CASSGGDSSYEQYF. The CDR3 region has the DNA TGTGCCAGCAGCGGAGGGGACAGTTCCTACGAGCAGTACTTC.

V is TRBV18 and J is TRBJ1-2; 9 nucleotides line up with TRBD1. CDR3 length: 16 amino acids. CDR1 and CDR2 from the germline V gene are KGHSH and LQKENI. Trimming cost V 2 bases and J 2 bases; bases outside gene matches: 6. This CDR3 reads CASSPLGTGLNYGYTF. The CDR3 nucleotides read TGTGCCAGCTCACCATTGGGGACAGGGTTGAACTATGGCTACACCTTC. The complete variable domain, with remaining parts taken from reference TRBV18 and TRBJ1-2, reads NAGVMQNPRHLVRRRGQEARLRCSPMKGHSHVYWYRQLPEEGLKFMVYLQKENIIDESGMPKERFSAEFPKEGPSILRIQQVVRGDSAAYFCASSPLGTGLNYGYTFGSGTRLTVV.

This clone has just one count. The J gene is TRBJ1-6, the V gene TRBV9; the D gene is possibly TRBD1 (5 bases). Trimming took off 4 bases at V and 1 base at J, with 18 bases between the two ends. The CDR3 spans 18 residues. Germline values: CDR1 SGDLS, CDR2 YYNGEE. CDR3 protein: CASSPGGRTLSYNSPLHF. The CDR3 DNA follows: TGTGCCAGCAGCCCTGGGGGTAGGACCCTTTCCTATAATTCACCCCTCCACTTT.

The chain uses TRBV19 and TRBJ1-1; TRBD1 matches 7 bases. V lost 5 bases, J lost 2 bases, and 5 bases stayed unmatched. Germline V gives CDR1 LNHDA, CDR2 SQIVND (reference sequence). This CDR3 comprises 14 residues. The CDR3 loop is CASSSGTANTEAFF. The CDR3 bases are TGTGCCAGTAGTTCTGGGACAGCCAACACTGAAGCTTTCTTT.

The CDR3 DNA sequence: TGTGCCAGCAGTAAGACCGGGGAGGAGCCCCAGCATTTT. Translation: CASSKTGEEPQHF. V is TRBV2 and J is TRBJ1-5; D not resolved. The CDR3 runs 13 residues. Between the trimmed V and J ends, which lost 5 bases and 8 bases, there was a span of 13 bases. CDR1 SNHLY and CDR2 FYNNEI come from the germline V gene.

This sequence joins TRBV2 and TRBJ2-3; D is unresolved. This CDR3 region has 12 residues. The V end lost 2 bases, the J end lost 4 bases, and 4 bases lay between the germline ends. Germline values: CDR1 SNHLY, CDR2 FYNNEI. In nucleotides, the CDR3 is TGTGCCAGCAGTGAAAGGGCAGATACGCAGTATTTT. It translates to CASSERADTQYF.

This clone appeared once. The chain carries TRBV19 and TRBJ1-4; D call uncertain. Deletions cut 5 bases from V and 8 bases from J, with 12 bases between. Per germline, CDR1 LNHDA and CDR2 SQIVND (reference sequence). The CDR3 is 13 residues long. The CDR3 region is CASSFSIGEKLFF. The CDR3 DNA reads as TGTGCCAGTAGTTTTAGTATCGGAGAAAAACTGTTTTTT. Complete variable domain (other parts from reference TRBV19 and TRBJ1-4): DGGITQSPKYLFRKEGQNVTLSCEQNLNHDAMYWYRQDPGQGLRLIYYSQIVNDFQKGDIAEGYSVSREKKESFPLTVTSAQKNPTAFYLCASSFSIGEKLFFGSGTQLSVL.

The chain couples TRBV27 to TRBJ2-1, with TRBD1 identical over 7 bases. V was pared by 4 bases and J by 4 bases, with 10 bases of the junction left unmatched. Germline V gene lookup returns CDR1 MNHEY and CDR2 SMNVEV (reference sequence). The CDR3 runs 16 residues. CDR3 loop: CASSSTGTPQYNEQFF. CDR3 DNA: TGTGCCAGCAGTTCGACAGGGACGCCCCAATACAATGAGCAGTTCTTC.

CDR3 nucleotide sequence: TGCGCCAGCAGCCTTGTCGGGACTGTTAACACCGGGGAGCTGTTTTTT. Translating gives CASSLVGTVNTGELFF. The rearrangement uses TRBV5-1 and TRBJ2-2; a possible D gene is TRBD2 (6 bases). V lost 4 bases, J lost 2 bases, and 15 bases lay in between. Germline values: CDR1 SGHRS, CDR2 YFSETQ. CDR3 length: 16 residues. Filled out from reference TRBV5-1 and TRBJ2-2, the complete variable domain reads KAGVTQTPRYLIKTRGQQVTLSCSPISGHRSVSWYQQTPGQGLQFLFEYFSETQRNKGNFPGRFSGRQFSNSRSEMNVSTLELGDSALYLCASSLVGTVNTGELFFGEGSRLTVL.

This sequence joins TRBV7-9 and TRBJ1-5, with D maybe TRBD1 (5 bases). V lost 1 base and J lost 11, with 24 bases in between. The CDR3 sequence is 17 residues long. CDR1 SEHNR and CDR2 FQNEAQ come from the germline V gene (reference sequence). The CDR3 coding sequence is TGTGCCAGCAGCTTAGTAATCGGTCTTGGGGCGGATAGGGCCCAGCATTTT. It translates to CASSLVIGLGADRAQHF. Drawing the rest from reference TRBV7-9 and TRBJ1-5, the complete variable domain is DTGVSQNPRHKITKRGQNVTFRCDPISEHNRLYWYRQTLGQGPEFLTYFQNEAQLEKSRLLSDRFSAERPKGSFSTLEIQRTEQGDSAMYLCASSLVIGLGADRAQHFGDGTRLSIL.

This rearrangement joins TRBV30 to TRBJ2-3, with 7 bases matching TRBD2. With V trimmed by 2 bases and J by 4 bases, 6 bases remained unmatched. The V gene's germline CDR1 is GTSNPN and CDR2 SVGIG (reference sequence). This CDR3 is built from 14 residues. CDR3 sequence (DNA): TGTGCCTGGAGTAGGCAGGGAGGGTCAGATACGCAGTATTTT. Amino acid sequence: CAWSRQGGSDTQYF. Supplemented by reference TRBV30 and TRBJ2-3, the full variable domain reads SQTIHQWPATLVQPVGSPLSLECTVEGTSNPNLYWYRQAAGRGLQLLFYSVGIGQISSEVPQNLSASRPQDRQFILSSKKLLLSDSGFYLCAWSRQGGSDTQYFGPGTRLTVL.

CDR3 in DNA: TGTGCCAGCAGCTCCTGGGGGCCCCAAGAGACCCAGTACTTC. Amino acids: CASSSWGPQETQYF. J is TRBJ2-5 and V is TRBV11-2; tentative D call: TRBD1 (6 bases). V lost 4 bases and J 1 base, leaving 10 bases between the germline ends. The CDR3 runs to 14 residues. CDR1 is SGHAT and CDR2 is FQNNGV in the germline V gene.

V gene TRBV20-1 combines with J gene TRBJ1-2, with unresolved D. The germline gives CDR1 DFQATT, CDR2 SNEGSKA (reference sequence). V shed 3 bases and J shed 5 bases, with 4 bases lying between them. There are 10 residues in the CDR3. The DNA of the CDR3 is TGCAGTGCTAGGGATTATGGCTACACCTTC. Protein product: CSARDYGYTF.

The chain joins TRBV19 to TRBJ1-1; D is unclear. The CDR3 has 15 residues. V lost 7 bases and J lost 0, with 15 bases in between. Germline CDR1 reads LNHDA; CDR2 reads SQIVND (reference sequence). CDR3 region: CASTESGLMNTEAFF. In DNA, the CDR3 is TGTGCCAGTACCGAGAGCGGGTTGATGAACACTGAAGCTTTCTTT.

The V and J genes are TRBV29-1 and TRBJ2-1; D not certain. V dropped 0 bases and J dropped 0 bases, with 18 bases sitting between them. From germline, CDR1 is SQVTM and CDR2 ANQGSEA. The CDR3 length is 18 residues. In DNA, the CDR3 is TGCAGCGTTGAAGATCCCGTGACTCCACCGAGCTCCTACAATGAGCAGTTCTTC. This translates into CSVEDPVTPPSSYNEQFF.

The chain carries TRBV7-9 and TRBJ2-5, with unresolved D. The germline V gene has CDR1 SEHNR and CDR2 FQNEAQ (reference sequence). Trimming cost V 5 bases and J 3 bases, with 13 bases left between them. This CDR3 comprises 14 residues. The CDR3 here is CASSPPVGEETQYF. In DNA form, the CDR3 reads TGTGCCAGCAGCCCACCGGTTGGGGAAGAGACCCAGTACTTC.

CDR3 residues: CASSITAVSYNEQFF. DNA for the CDR3: TGTGCCAGTAGTATAACGGCGGTCTCCTACAATGAGCAGTTCTTC. The rearrangement uses TRBV19 and TRBJ2-1, with no clear D. The CDR3 spans 15 residues. Germline-derived CDR1 and CDR2 are LNHDA and SQIVND (reference sequence). Deletions cut 2 bases from V and 0 bases from J, with 8 bases between.

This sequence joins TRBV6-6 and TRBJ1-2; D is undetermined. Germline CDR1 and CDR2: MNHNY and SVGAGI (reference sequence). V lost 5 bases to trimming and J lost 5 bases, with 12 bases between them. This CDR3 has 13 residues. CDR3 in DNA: TGTGCCAGCAGTCTCGGTGAGGTATATGGCTACACCTTC. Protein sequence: CASSLGEVYGYTF.